Following are 14 T cell receptor beta chains from one sample sequenced in a study of T-cell reconstitution after alpha-beta-depleted transplantation in children. Preparing the TCRbeta library involved the use of unique molecular identifiers. TCRdb independently ran MiXCR on the PCR reads; one entry per CDR3 protein. The data hold 250,000 to 400,000 distinct CDR3 sequences, with around 20% observed a single time. Source: PBMCs, mostly from graft donor cells, taken 180 days after TCRalphabeta/CD19-depleted stem cell transplant. The origin of the receptors is a male patient younger than 18 who had a stem cell transplant for acute lymphoblastic leukemia, so the T cells may come from the graft donor.

This clonotype was observed a handful of times. The V and J genes are TRBV25-1 and TRBJ2-1; weak D call: TRBD2 (6 bases). Germline lookup yields CDR1 MGHDK and CDR2 SYGVNS. Trimming cost V 6 bases and J 2 bases, with 29 bases left between them. CDR3 length: 20 residues. The DNA of the CDR3 is TGTGCCAGCAGGGCGGGCGGTCTCGAGGAGGGGACCAGTACCTACAATGAGCAGTTCTTC. It is translated as CASRAGGLEEGTSTYNEQFF.

This chain connects TRBV7-2 to TRBJ2-7; 9 bases fit TRBD1. Germline values: CDR1 SGHTA, CDR2 FQGNSA. The CDR3 runs 15 residues. Germline trimming cut 1 base from V and 6 bases from J; bases unmatched to any gene: 7. The CDR3 loop is CASSLVPGTGSEQYF. The CDR3 DNA reads as TGTGCCAGCAGCTTAGTCCCTGGGACAGGGTCCGAGCAGTACTTC.

The table lists this clonotype with a few counts. The chain links TRBV6-5 to TRBJ1-1; D may be TRBD1 (5 bases). CDR1 and CDR2 from the germline V gene are MNHEY and SVGAGI. This CDR3 has 17 residues. Trimming stripped 0 bases from V and 0 bases from J, with 14 bases between. In DNA, the CDR3 is TGTGCCAGCAGTTACTCAGGGAGGGGTAGAATGAACACTGAAGCTTTCTTT. It translates to CASSYSGRGRMNTEAFF.

This chain links TRBV20-1 with TRBJ1-5, with D perhaps matching TRBD1 (5 bases). The germline CDR1 and CDR2 sequences are DFQATT and SNEGSKA (reference sequence). The ends were cut back, 0 bases at V and 2 bases at J, with 11 bases in the middle. This CDR3 region has 15 residues. CDR3 bases: TGCAGTGCTAGAGATACAGGCTGGGGCAATCAGCCCCAGCATTTT. Amino acid sequence: CSARDTGWGNQPQHF.

The chain joins TRBV20-1 to TRBJ2-7; 9 bases fit TRBD2. The CDR3 has 14 amino acids. The trim removed 3 bases at V and 3 bases at J, leaving 6 bases unmatched. From germline, CDR1 is DFQATT and CDR2 SNEGSKA (reference sequence). This chain's CDR3 is CSASVASGNYEQYF. The CDR3 bases are TGCAGTGCTAGCGTGGCTAGCGGGAACTACGAGCAGTACTTC.

Ten or more counts support this clonotype. V is TRBV5-1 and J is TRBJ2-2; a possible D gene is TRBD2 (5 bases). Germline V gene lookup returns CDR1 SGHRS and CDR2 YFSETQ. Trimming stripped 1 base from V and 1 base from J, with 8 bases between. The CDR3 consists of 15 residues. CDR3: CASSLSGRNTGELFF. The CDR3 nucleotides read TGCGCCAGCAGCTTGAGTGGGAGGAACACCGGGGAGCTGTTTTTT.

The chain links TRBV5-8 to TRBJ2-1; tentatively, D is TRBD2 (6 bases). Looked up from germline, CDR1 is SGHTS and CDR2 is YDEGEE. The length of the CDR3 is 17 residues. The V end was cut by 0 bases, the J end by 0 bases, with 13 bases between. The DNA of the CDR3 is TGTGCCAGCAGCTTGGGCCTAGCGCCCAGCTCCTACAATGAGCAGTTCTTC. Its translation: CASSLGLAPSSYNEQFF.

The genes are TRBV27 and TRBJ2-1; unclear D gene. The germline V and J ends were trimmed by 1 base and 2 bases, with 9 bases remaining between them. The CDR3 consists of 15 residues. Germline V gene data show CDR1 as MNHEY and CDR2 as SMNVEV (reference sequence). The CDR3 DNA is TGTGCCAGCAGTTTATTTTTCCCAACCTACAATGAGCAGTTCTTC. It codes for CASSLFFPTYNEQFF.

The chain has TRBV20-1 and TRBJ2-7; the D gene is possibly TRBD2 (6 bases). CDR1 and CDR2 from the germline V gene are DFQATT and SNEGSKA (reference sequence). This CDR3 has 15 amino acids. The ends were cut back, 0 bases at V and 2 bases at J, with 14 bases in the middle. CDR3 DNA sequence: TGCAGTGCTAGAGATGGGGGGAAATCAACCTACGAGCAGTACTTC. This sequence encodes CSARDGGKSTYEQYF.

This clonotype came up a few times. The chain uses TRBV3-1 and TRBJ2-1, with D perhaps matching TRBD1 (6 bases). The CDR3 runs 15 residues. V was pared by 4 bases and J by 2 bases, with 12 bases between. Per the germline V gene, CDR1 is LGHDT and CDR2 is YNNKEL (reference sequence). CDR3 residues: CASSRDISPYNEQFF. DNA of the CDR3: TGTGCCAGCAGCCGGGACATCTCCCCCTACAATGAGCAGTTCTTC.

This clonotype came up a few times. J is TRBJ2-7 and V is TRBV20-1; TRBD2 might be the D (5 bases). This CDR3 comprises 13 residues. The germline CDR1 and CDR2 sequences are DFQATT and SNEGSKA (reference sequence). V gave up 6 bases and J gave up 1 base, with 13 bases separating them. This CDR3 reads CSAPRSASYEQYF. CDR3 DNA: TGCAGTGCACCTCGTAGCGCGTCCTACGAGCAGTACTTC.

This clonotype was counted between two and nine times. The gene calls are TRBV29-1 and TRBJ2-5; D remains ambiguous. Deletions cut 4 bases from V and 2 bases from J, with 8 bases between. The CDR3 loop spans 12 amino acids. CDR1 is SQVTM, CDR2 ANQGSEA, per germline. Written as DNA, the CDR3 is TGCAGCGTTGCTACTAAACAAGAGACCCAGTACTTC. Residues: CSVATKQETQYF.

As to this clonotype: One base away lies a much larger clone, so this may be a sequencing read error. This sequence joins TRBV6-5 and TRBJ1-6; tentatively, D is TRBD1 (6 bases). Germline values: CDR1 MNHEY, CDR2 SVGAGI. This CDR3 is 14 amino acids long. The CDR3 sequence is CASGYTTRGSPLHF. Written as DNA, the CDR3 is TGTGCCAGCGGTTATACCACCAGGGGTTCACCCCTCCACTTT.

This rearrangement joins TRBV27 to TRBJ2-7; no clear D. V lost 2 bases to trimming and J lost 3 bases, with 8 bases between them. CDR1 MNHEY and CDR2 SMNVEV come from the germline V gene (reference sequence). The CDR3 has 13 residues. CDR3 coding DNA: TGTGCCAGCAGTTTAGGTTCCCACTACGAGCAGTACTTC. Translation: CASSLGSHYEQYF.